This T cell receptor beta chain was captured in a study of siplizumab effects on memory and regulatory T cells. Study outcomes and limitations: Siplizumab conditions gave an average of roughly 65% Treg-derived mappable alloreactive CD4+ clones, versus 25% to 30% for controls.

The germline V gene encodes CDR1 MNHEY and CDR2 SMNVEV (reference sequence). This CDR3 spans 16 amino acids. J was trimmed by 1 base and V by 5 bases; bases with no gene match: 8. It was 80,000 to 100,000 TCR templates that were assayed per sample. Clones were sequenced by immunoSEQ multiplex PCR, and TCRdb holds only the in-frame ones, with some missing. The table has about 100,000 clones, under 95% seen once; the top ten hold approximately 0.66%. About this clone: Its cognate antigen is unknown.

The J gene is TRBJ1-1, the V gene TRBV27; 9 positions match TRBD1. Sequences were obtained from Tregs sorted from blood. This TCR came from a human donor in good health. CDR3: CASSPGDRVENTEAFF. The CDR3 region has the DNA TGTGCCAGCAGTCCGGGGGACAGGGTGGAGAACACTGAAGCTTTCTTT.